The 24 T cell receptor beta chains in this list originate from one sample, sequenced in a study of cytomegalovirus exposure and HLA in healthy donors. Primers: 60 Vbeta forward and 13 Jbeta reverse. Libraries were prepared by immunoSEQ multiplex PCR; TCRdb keeps only in-frame clonotypes and omits some of them. Here the sample spans about 83,000 clones, roughly 80% being singletons. Sequencing was done on a sample of PBMCs. The receptors come from a woman aged 25 to 39 in good health and CMV-seronegative.

This rearrangement joins TRBV5-1 to TRBJ1-3, with TRBD1 matching over 7 bases. Losses at the gene ends were 4 bases for V and 0 bases for J; bases not matched to a gene: 7. The CDR3 is 16 residues long. CDR1 is SGHRS, CDR2 YFSETQ, per germline. Here the CDR3 reads CASSATGILSGNTIYF. DNA of the CDR3: TGCGCCAGCAGCGCGACAGGGATTCTCTCTGGAAACACCATATATTTT.

The chain recombines TRBV25-1 with TRBJ1-1; TRBD1 is a possible D gene (5 bases). The V end lost 3 bases, the J end lost 5 bases, and 13 bases lay between the germline ends. Germline V gene sequence: CDR1 MGHDK, CDR2 SYGVNS. The CDR3 is 14 amino acids. CDR3 DNA sequence: TGTGCCAGCAGTGACGCGGGGGAGGCAACTGAAGCTTTCTTT. Protein sequence: CASSDAGEATEAFF.

The CDR3 DNA follows: TGTGCCAGCAGCTCCCTAGCGGGAGGAAGCGAGCAGTACTTC. Amino acid sequence: CASSSLAGGSEQYF. V usage is TRBV7-2 and J usage is TRBJ2-7, with TRBD2 matching over 11 bases. V lost 4 bases and J lost 6; bases outside the gene matches: 5. This CDR3 has 14 amino acids. The germline gives CDR1 SGHTA, CDR2 FQGNSA. The entire variable domain, with the rest obtained from reference TRBV7-2 and TRBJ2-7, is as follows: GAGVSQSPSNKVTEKGKDVELRCDPISGHTALYWYRQSLGQGLEFLIYFQGNSAPDKSGLPSDRFSAERTGGSVSTLTIQRTQQEDSAVYLCASSSLAGGSEQYFGPGTRLTVT.

The chain combines TRBV5-8 with TRBJ1-3, with 8 bases fitting TRBD1. This CDR3 has 16 amino acids. Per germline, CDR1 SGHTS and CDR2 YDEGEE. The J segment lost 0 bases and the V segment lost 4 bases, leaving 6 bases of the junction unmatched. CDR3 region: CASSARQGLSGNTIYF. The CDR3 DNA sequence: TGTGCCAGCAGCGCCCGACAGGGGCTCTCTGGAAACACCATATATTTT.

The V and J genes are TRBV18 and TRBJ1-1, with no clear D. Germline V gene data show CDR1 as KGHSH and CDR2 as LQKENI. The CDR3 totals 16 residues. Trimming took off 3 bases at V and 4 bases at J, with 18 bases between the two ends. The CDR3 sequence is CASSPLQVGSSTEAFF. CDR3 DNA: TGTGCCAGCTCACCTCTTCAAGTCGGGTCGTCCACTGAAGCTTTCTTT.

This chain uses TRBV4-3 with TRBJ2-1; tentatively, D is TRBD1 (5 bases). V was shortened by 1 base and J by 3 bases, with 10 bases between the two germline ends. The CDR3 spans 15 residues. The V gene's germline CDR1 is LGHNA and CDR2 YSLEER. CDR3 nucleotide sequence: TGCGCCAGCAGCCAAGTTACAGGCCTCTACAATGAGCAGTTCTTC. This encodes CASSQVTGLYNEQFF.

The J gene is TRBJ2-1, the V gene TRBV27; D is possibly TRBD2 (5 bases). The germline V and J ends were trimmed by 6 bases and 6 bases, with 12 bases remaining between them. The CDR3 extends over 13 amino acids. Per the germline V gene, CDR1 is MNHEY and CDR2 is SMNVEV (reference sequence). The CDR3, as DNA: TGTGCCAGCAGACGGACGGGATTCAATGAGCAGTTCTTC. Translating it yields CASRRTGFNEQFF.

V and J are TRBV10-3 and TRBJ2-1; TRBD1 aligns across 10 bases. The length of the CDR3 is 16 residues. Germline V lookup: CDR1 ENHRY, CDR2 SYGVKD. The V segment lost 7 bases and the J segment 6 bases; nucleotides outside the gene matches: 12. This chain's CDR3 is CAIKSAKTGGPNEQFF. Written as DNA, the CDR3 is TGTGCCATCAAATCGGCGAAGACAGGGGGCCCCAATGAGCAGTTCTTC.

The chain joins TRBV7-9 to TRBJ2-7; 7 bases map to TRBD1. V was clipped by 6 bases and J by 7 bases; unmatched bases: 12. The CDR3 runs 14 residues. CDR1 and CDR2 from the germline V gene are SEHNR and FQNEAQ (reference sequence). CDR3 in DNA: TGTGCCAGCAGGAGGACAGGCCCCGAGATGGAGCAGTACTTC. This translates into CASRRTGPEMEQYF.

The CDR3 sequence: CASRDQQGATQYF. The CDR3 DNA sequence: TGTGCCAGCAGGGATCAACAGGGGGCCACCCAGTACTTC. The chain carries TRBV5-6 and TRBJ2-5, with TRBD1 matching 9 bases. Germline V gives CDR1 SGHDT, CDR2 YYEEEE. This CDR3 region has 13 residues. The V gene end was trimmed by 5 bases and the J gene end by 8 bases; junction bases not matched to a gene: 7.

This clone turned up a few times. This chain links TRBV5-5 with TRBJ1-1; D unresolved. V was shortened by 3 bases and J by 0 bases, with 9 bases between the two germline ends. Germline-derived CDR1 and CDR2 are SGHKS and YYEKEE (reference sequence). The CDR3 is 14 amino acids. The CDR3 DNA reads as TGTGCCAGCAGCTACGACTTCATGAACACTGAAGCTTTCTTT. It is translated as CASSYDFMNTEAFF.

Only one count was recorded for this clone. This chain joins TRBV27 and TRBJ2-7; tentatively, D is TRBD1 (5 bases). V lost 5 bases to trimming and J lost 7 bases, with 15 bases between them. The CDR3 covers 13 residues. CDR1 is MNHEY and CDR2 is SMNVEV in the germline V gene (reference sequence). The CDR3, as DNA: TGTGCCAGCAGTCAGGGCAGTCATCGGGAGCAGTACTTC. It yields the protein CASSQGSHREQYF.

The chain joins TRBV5-1 to TRBJ2-1, with 7 bases lining up with TRBD2. This CDR3 has 15 residues. Germline CDR1 is SGHRS and CDR2 is YFSETQ. V lost 8 bases to trimming and J lost 6 bases; unmatched junction nucleotides: 14. The CDR3 loop is CASGGQRGVGNEQFF. DNA for the CDR3: TGCGCCAGTGGGGGTCAGCGGGGAGTGGGCAATGAGCAGTTCTTC.

The genes are TRBV10-3 and TRBJ2-1; TRBD1 matches 7 bases. This CDR3 contains 15 residues. V dropped 3 bases and J dropped 2; count of bases not matched to a gene: 4. CDR1 and CDR2 (germline): ENHRY, SYGVKD. CDR3 loop: CAISESQGAYNEQFF. For the CDR3, the DNA is TGTGCCATCAGTGAATCGCAGGGGGCCTACAATGAGCAGTTCTTC.

The rearrangement joins TRBV10-3 to TRBJ1-1, with 9 bases fitting TRBD1. There are 13 residues in the CDR3. Germline assignment: CDR1 ENHRY and CDR2 SYGVKD. J lost 5 bases, V lost 7 bases, and 5 bases had no gene match. The CDR3 here is CAIKVDRGTEAFF. For the CDR3, the DNA is TGTGCCATCAAGGTGGACAGGGGTACTGAAGCTTTCTTT.

For this clone: The sample carries other DNA sequences with the same CDR3. The V and J genes are TRBV6-6 and TRBJ2-5; D is possibly TRBD1 (5 bases). Trimming pared 2 bases from V and 2 bases from J, leaving 6 bases between. CDR3 length: 13 residues. Germline CDR1 MNHNY, CDR2 SVGAGI (reference sequence). The CDR3 coding sequence is TGTGCCAGCAGTTACAGGGGACAAGAGACCCAGTACTTC. Amino acids: CASSYRGQETQYF.

This chain links TRBV10-3 with TRBJ2-3, with TRBD2 as a possible D gene (6 bases). This CDR3 has 14 residues. Germline CDR1 and CDR2: ENHRY and SYGVKD. Trimming pared 6 bases from V and 1 base from J, leaving 11 bases between. CDR3 amino acids: CAIRSSSGTDTQYF. In DNA, the CDR3 is TGTGCCATCAGGAGCTCTAGCGGCACAGATACGCAGTATTTT.

This clone was observed once. The chain recombines TRBV27 with TRBJ2-1; TRBD1 matches at 7 bases. Trimming at V came to 3 bases and at J to 5 bases, leaving 4 bases not matched to a gene. CDR3 length: 14 residues. The germline CDR1 and CDR2 sequences are MNHEY and SMNVEV (reference sequence). For the CDR3, the DNA is TGTGCCAGCAGTTTCCCGGGACAGAACAATGAGCAGTTCTTC. It specifies CASSFPGQNNEQFF.

The gene calls are TRBV28 and TRBJ1-3, with TRBD1 identical over 9 bases. After removal of 10 bases from V and 2 bases from J, the junction contained 6 bases not matched to a gene. This CDR3 region has 14 residues. Germline assignment: CDR1 MDHEN and CDR2 SYDVKM. This CDR3 reads CATDTGGTGNTIYF. In DNA, the CDR3 is TGTGCCACCGACACAGGGGGCACTGGAAACACCATATATTTT.

As regards this clone: The sample has other DNA sequences that encode this CDR3 too. This chain connects TRBV19 to TRBJ1-2; 8 bases align to TRBD1. The CDR3 is 17 residues long. The V and J ends lost 6 bases and 3 bases, in that order; junction bases with no gene match: 15. Germline loops: CDR1 LNHDA, CDR2 SQIVND (reference sequence). The CDR3 here is CASSSPGRTGSDYGYTF. The DNA for the CDR3 is TGTGCCAGTAGCTCACCTGGCAGGACAGGGAGTGACTATGGCTACACCTTC.

V and J are TRBV6-1 and TRBJ1-1; 9 nucleotides match TRBD1. This CDR3 is 13 amino acids long. Germline V CDR1 and CDR2: MNHNS, SASEGT. Trimming removed 7 bases from V and 6 bases from J; junction bases left unmatched: 6. The CDR3 DNA reads as TGTGCCAGCAAACGGACAGGGGATCCTGAAGCTTTCTTT. It codes for CASKRTGDPEAFF.

The rearrangement links TRBV28 to TRBJ1-1; 10 positions agree with TRBD1. The germline V gene encodes CDR1 MDHEN and CDR2 SYDVKM. Trimming removed 6 bases from V and 3 bases from J; junction bases left unmatched: 7. The CDR3 length is 15 residues. CDR3 loop: CASSPGTGVDTEAFF. The DNA for the CDR3 is TGTGCCAGCAGCCCTGGGACAGGGGTTGACACTGAAGCTTTCTTT.

V and J are TRBV5-8 and TRBJ1-1; 7 nucleotides agree with TRBD1. V shed 4 bases and J 10 bases; nucleotides not matched to a gene: 7. Germline CDR1 reads SGHTS; CDR2 reads YDEGEE. The CDR3 length is 12 residues. The CDR3 region has the DNA TGTGCCAGCAGCGTTACTACAGGGGTAGCTTTCTTT. Protein product: CASSVTTGVAFF.

The chain employs TRBV5-1 and TRBJ2-7; possibly TRBD1 for D (5 bases). Trimming left V 4 bases short and J 0 bases short, with 11 bases between. The V gene's germline CDR1 is SGHRS and CDR2 YFSETQ. The CDR3 runs 14 residues. The CDR3 DNA reads as TGCGCCAGCAGCCTCCAGGGTAGCTCCTACGAGCAGTACTTC. It yields the protein CASSLQGSSYEQYF.